Included here is one T cell receptor (beta chain) sequence, with context. Its specific antigen is unknown. No much larger clone exists at a distance of one base, and base qualities are not known. Synthetic TCR analog templates were spiked into each PCR so that absolute template abundance could be estimated from read counts. Using the immunoSEQ assay, TCRbeta CDR3 regions were amplified from genomic DNA with bias-controlled V and J gene primers. Rearranged TCRbeta segments were sequenced at approximately 20X coverage. The published analysis was carried out like this. Sequencing errors were corrected by clustering and CDR3s were annotated against IMGT to assign V, D and J genes. Downstream analyses used only productive TCRbeta rearrangements, leaving out any out-of-frame or stop-codon sequences. To compute clonality, Shannon entropy was normalized by the log of the number of unique productive sequences and then subtracted from one. Clones differing between time points or between blood and tumor were identified using Fisher's exact test with Benjamini-Hochberg correction, with an adjusted p below 0.01 applied as the threshold. In TCRdb, the immuneACCESS table is reduced to in-frame sequences with V and J assigned. These tables do not hold every clone; where another copy was compared, an unresolved V gene accounts for under half, and the others remain unexplained. That table furnishes V, J and clone size, whereas the DNA furnished D and trimming. This sample lists fewer than 45,000 clones; roughly 82% were detected once. Together, the top ten hold more than 3% of the sample.

The cohort included roughly 30 patients with locally advanced or metastatic urothelial carcinoma who were treated at Memorial Sloan Kettering on a trial protocol. Peripheral blood mononuclear cells were collected pretreatment and during treatment, with between 1 and 8 total time points obtained per patient. The Qiagen DNeasy Blood extraction kit was used to purify genomic DNA from total PBMCs and from tumor samples. PBMCs were collected pretreatment and during treatment, and were isolated and stored as previously described. The germline V gene gives CDR1 as ENHRY and CDR2 as SYGVKD. Compared with germline, V lacks 4 bases and J lacks 11 bases; bases without a gene match: 6. The CDR3 sequence holds 13 residues, the cysteine and phenylalanine included. Kept here is only the CDR3 DNA, which spans 39 bases and is read in frame from base 1. This record belongs to a study of PD-L1 blockade in urothelial cancer (dated by TCRdb to the late 2010s). With respect to the entire study: Every patient began therapy in the mid-2010s and was given atezolizumab 1,200 mg intravenously every 3 weeks. About 90% of the roughly 30 patients were identified as males with urothelial cancer of bladder origin, and a prior smoking history was reported by 18 of 29 patients. Patients had an ECOG performance status of 0 or 1 and had received between 0 and 3 prior chemotherapy regimens. Blood samples were analyzed at two time points: 3 weeks after treatment start (second dose) and 6 weeks after treatment start. A median of roughly 140,000 T cells and tens of thousands of unique TCRs was obtained from blood samples, and a median clonality of approximately 0.08 was observed. The study, an exploratory multi-omic analysis, examined somatic, immune and clinical correlates of response to PD-L1 blockade with atezolizumab in urothelial cancer. Pretreatment tumor samples, along with matched peripheral blood collected serially before and after atezolizumab treatment, underwent TCR sequencing. Durable clinical benefit was defined as a progression-free survival longer than 6 months, and TCR features were additionally tested against progression-free survival and overall survival. In the same patients, whole exome sequencing and RNA sequencing of pretreatment tumors were performed in addition to TCR sequencing. Durable clinical benefit was achieved by nine patients but not by the remaining 20. Approximately 30 patients had pretreatment blood TCR-seq, around 25 had at least one posttreatment blood collection, and around 25 had tumor TCR-seq.

Study-level results and caveats: Patients with durable benefit showed greater expansion of tumor-associated TCR clones in peripheral blood 3 weeks after starting treatment (n of about 20, p = 0.022). A pretreatment peripheral blood TCR clonality below the median was linked to improved progression-free and overall survival. Small sample size (n of about 30) and many exploratory analyses mean the results are intended to be hypothesis-generating.

Rearrangement joined TRBV10-3 to TRBJ2-1, with 9 middle bases fitting TRBD1. The material was PBMCs, obtained around atezolizumab (anti-PD-L1) treatment. The receptor was derived from an older man with urothelial cancer. The CDR3 reads CAISGEQGAQQFF. The DNA sequence is given as TGTGCCATCAGTGGCGAACAGGGGGCCCAGCAGTTCTTC.